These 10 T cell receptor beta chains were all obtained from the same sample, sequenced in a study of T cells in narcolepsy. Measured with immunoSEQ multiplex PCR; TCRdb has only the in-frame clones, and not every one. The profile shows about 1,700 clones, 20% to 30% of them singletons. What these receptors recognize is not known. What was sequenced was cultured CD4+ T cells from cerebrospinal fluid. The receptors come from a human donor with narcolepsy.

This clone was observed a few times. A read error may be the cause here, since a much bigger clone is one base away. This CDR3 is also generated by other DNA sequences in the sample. The CDR3 coding sequence is TGCGCCAGCAGTGAGTCAGGGCTCAATCAGCCCCAGCATTTT. Protein product: CASSESGLNQPQHF. The chain recombines TRBV10-1 with TRBJ1-5; D unclear. V lost 0 bases and J lost 3, with 6 bases in between. Germline V gives CDR1 WNHNN, CDR2 SYGVQD (reference sequence). There are 14 residues in the CDR3.

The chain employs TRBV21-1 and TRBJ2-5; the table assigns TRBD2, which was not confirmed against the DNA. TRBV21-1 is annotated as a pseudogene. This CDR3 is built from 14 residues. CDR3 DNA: TGTGCCAGCAGCGTCGGGACTACCCAAGAGACCCAGTACTTC. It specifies CASSVGTTQETQYF.

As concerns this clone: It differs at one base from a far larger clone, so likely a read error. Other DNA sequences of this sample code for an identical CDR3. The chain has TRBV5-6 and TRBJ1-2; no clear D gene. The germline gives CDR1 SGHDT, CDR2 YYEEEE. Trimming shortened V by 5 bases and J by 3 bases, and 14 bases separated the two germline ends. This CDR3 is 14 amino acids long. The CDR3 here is CASRVEGVHYGYTF. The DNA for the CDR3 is TGTGCCAGCAGGGTGGAAGGTGTGCACTATGGCTACACCTTC.

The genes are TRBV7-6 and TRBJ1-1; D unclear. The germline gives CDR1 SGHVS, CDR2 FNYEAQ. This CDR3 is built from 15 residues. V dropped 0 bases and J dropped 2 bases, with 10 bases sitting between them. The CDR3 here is CASSLAGVGNTEAFF. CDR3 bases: TGTGCCAGCAGCTTAGCCGGGGTCGGAAACACTGAAGCTTTCTTT.

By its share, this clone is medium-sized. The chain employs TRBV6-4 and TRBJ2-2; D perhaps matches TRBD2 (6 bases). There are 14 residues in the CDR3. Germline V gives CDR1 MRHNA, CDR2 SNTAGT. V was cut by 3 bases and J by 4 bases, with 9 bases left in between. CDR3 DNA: TGTGCCAGCAGTGAGGGGACTTCCACCGGGGAGCTGTTTTTT. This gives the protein CASSEGTSTGELFF.

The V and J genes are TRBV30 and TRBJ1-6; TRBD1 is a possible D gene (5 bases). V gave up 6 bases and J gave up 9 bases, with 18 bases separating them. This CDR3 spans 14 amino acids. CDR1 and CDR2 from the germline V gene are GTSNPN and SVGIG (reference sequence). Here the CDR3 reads CACETFGGVSPLHF. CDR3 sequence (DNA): TGTGCCTGTGAAACCTTCGGGGGGGTTTCACCCCTCCACTTT.

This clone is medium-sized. The CDR3 region has the DNA TGTGCCTGGAGTTTCCCCGGGGACAGGGATAATCAGCCCCAGCATTTT. Residues: CAWSFPGDRDNQPQHF. The genes are TRBV30 and TRBJ1-5; TRBD1 matches at 9 bases. V was pared by 2 bases and J by 4 bases, with 9 bases of the junction left unmatched. Per the germline V gene, CDR1 is GTSNPN and CDR2 is SVGIG (reference sequence). The CDR3 has 16 residues.

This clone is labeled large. As DNA, the CDR3 is TGTGCCAGCAGGCCCGGACAGGAGGTTTACACCATATATTTT. Its translation: CASRPGQEVYTIYF. The chain has TRBV7-9 and TRBJ1-3; 7 bases agree with TRBD1. Germline V CDR1 and CDR2: SEHNR, FQNEAQ (reference sequence). The ends lost 6 bases at V and 8 bases at J; junction bases unmatched: 10. CDR3 length: 14 amino acids.

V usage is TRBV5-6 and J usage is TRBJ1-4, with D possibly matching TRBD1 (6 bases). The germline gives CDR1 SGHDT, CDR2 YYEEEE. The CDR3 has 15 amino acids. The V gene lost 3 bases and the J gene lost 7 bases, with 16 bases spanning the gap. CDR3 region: CASSSPAGGGEKLFF. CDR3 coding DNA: TGTGCCAGCAGCTCCCCTGCGGGGGGCGGTGAAAAACTGTTTTTT. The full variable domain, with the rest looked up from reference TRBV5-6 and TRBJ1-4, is DAGVTQSPTHLIKTRGQQVTLRCSPKSGHDTVSWYQQALGQGPQFIFQYYEEEERQRGNFPDRFSGHQFPNYSSELNVNALLLGDSALYLCASSSPAGGGEKLFFGSGTQLSVL.

The CDR3 DNA sequence: TGTGCCAGCAGCTTACTCAGGCAGGAGAGCTCCTATAATTCACCCCTCCACTTT. Protein: CASSLLRQESSYNSPLHF. This chain links TRBV7-4 with TRBJ1-6; D remains ambiguous. The CDR3 has 18 amino acids. Per germline, CDR1 SGHVT and CDR2 SQSDAQ. Trimming removed 2 bases at V and 0 bases at J, with 14 bases between.